This record covers a single T cell receptor beta chain. Its antigen is not identified. The primer mix had 60 Vbeta and 13 Jbeta primers. Produced via immunoSEQ multiplex PCR; TCRdb's table is partial and in-frame only. The data show roughly 110,000 clones, 60% to 80% seen once. The source of the sample is a study of cytomegalovirus exposure and HLA in healthy donors. The study's findings and limits: For TCR beta chains, V- and J-gene trimming was later linked to a missense DCLRE1C variant. Equally common other TCR beta chains were less clonally expanded than HLA-associated ones, a later analysis found. Apparent HLA restriction characterized most CMV-associated TCR beta chains in a later analysis.

Germline V lookup: CDR1 SEHNR, CDR2 FQNEAQ (reference sequence). The CDR3 runs 15 residues. V was clipped by 1 base and J by 5 bases; unmatched bases: 8. The receptor was isolated from a female donor in good health and CMV-seronegative. What was sequenced was PBMCs. The genes are TRBV7-9 and TRBJ2-7; 7 bases agree with TRBD1. CDR3 sequence: CASSLGGQPRNEQYF. The CDR3 bases are TGTGCCAGCAGCTTAGGGGGACAGCCGAGGAACGAGCAGTACTTC.